This T cell receptor (beta chain) was sequenced in a study of control samples from healthy donors and cancer patients. Germline V CDR1 and CDR2: MNHEY, SVGAGI. This CDR3 comprises 14 residues. J lost 7 bases, V lost 6 bases, and 6 bases had no gene match. Repertoires were generated with immunoSEQ multiplex PCR, while TCRdb's copy carries only in-frame clones and drops some. The sample comprises about 75,000 clones, around 94% of which are singletons, and 6.2% rests with the top ten. The TCR was taken from a woman between 40 and 55 years old in good health. V usage is TRBV6-5 and J usage is TRBJ1-6; 7 bases match TRBD1. Material for sequencing was blood. CDR3 loop: CASRPDRENSPLHF. The CDR3 DNA reads TGTGCCAGCAGGCCAGACAGGGAAAATTCACCCCTCCACTTT.